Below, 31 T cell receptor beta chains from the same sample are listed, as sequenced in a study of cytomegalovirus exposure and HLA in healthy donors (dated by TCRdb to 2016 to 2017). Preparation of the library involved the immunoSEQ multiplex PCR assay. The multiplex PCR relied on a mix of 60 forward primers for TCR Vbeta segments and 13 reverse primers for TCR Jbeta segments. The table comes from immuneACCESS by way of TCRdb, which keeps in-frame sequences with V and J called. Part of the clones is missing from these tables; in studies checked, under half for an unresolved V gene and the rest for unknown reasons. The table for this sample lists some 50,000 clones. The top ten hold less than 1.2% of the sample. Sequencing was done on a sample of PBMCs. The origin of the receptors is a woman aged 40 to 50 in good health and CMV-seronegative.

The CDR3 region has the DNA TGCGCCAGCACTCCGACTGGACAGGGGAACACTGAAGCTTTCTTT. Protein product: CASTPTGQGNTEAFF. The chain recombines TRBV4-1 with TRBJ1-1; 8 bases match TRBD1. CDR1 and CDR2 from the germline V gene are MGHRA and YSYEKL. The V segment lost 7 bases and the J segment 1 base; nucleotides outside the gene matches: 8. The CDR3 has 15 residues.

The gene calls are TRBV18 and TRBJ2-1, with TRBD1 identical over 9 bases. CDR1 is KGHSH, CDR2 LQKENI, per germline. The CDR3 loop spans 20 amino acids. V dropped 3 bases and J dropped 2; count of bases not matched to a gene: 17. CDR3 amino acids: CASSPSLRDRVRAAYNEQFF. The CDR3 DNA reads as TGTGCCAGCTCACCCTCTCTCCGGGACAGGGTTCGAGCTGCCTACAATGAGCAGTTCTTC.

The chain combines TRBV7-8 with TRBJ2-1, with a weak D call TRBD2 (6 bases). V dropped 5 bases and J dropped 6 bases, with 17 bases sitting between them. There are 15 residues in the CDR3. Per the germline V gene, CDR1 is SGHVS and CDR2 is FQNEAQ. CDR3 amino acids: CASSPIADTVNEQFF. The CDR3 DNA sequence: TGTGCCAGCAGCCCTATAGCGGATACGGTCAATGAGCAGTTCTTC.

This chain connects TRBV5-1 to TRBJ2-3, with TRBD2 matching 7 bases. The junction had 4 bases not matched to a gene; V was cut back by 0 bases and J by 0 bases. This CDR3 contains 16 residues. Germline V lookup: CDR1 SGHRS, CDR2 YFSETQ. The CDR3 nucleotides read TGCGCCAGCAGCTTGGCGGCTAGCGGTAGCACAGATACGCAGTATTTT. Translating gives CASSLAASGSTDTQYF.

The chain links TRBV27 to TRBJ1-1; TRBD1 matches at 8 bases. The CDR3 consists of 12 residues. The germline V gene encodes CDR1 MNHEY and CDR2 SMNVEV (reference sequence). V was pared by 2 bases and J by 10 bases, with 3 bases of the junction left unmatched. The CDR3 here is CASSLGTGGAFF. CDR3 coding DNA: TGTGCCAGCAGTTTAGGAACAGGGGGAGCTTTCTTT.

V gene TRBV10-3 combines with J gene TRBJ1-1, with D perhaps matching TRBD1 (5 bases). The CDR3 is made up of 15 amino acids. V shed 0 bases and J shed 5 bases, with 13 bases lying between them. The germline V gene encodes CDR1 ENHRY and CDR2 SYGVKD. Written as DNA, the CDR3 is TGTGCCATCAGTGAGTCGATGCAGGGCTATACTGAAGCTTTCTTT. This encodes CAISESMQGYTEAFF.

CDR3 amino acids: CASSQGGASGANVLTF. CDR3 coding DNA: TGCGCCAGCAGCCAGGGCGGGGCCTCTGGGGCCAACGTCCTGACTTTC. This rearrangement joins TRBV4-3 to TRBJ2-6; possibly TRBD2 for D (6 bases). The V and J ends lost 3 bases and 0 bases respectively, with 9 bases between them. This CDR3 is 16 amino acids long. Germline V lookup: CDR1 LGHNA, CDR2 YSLEER.

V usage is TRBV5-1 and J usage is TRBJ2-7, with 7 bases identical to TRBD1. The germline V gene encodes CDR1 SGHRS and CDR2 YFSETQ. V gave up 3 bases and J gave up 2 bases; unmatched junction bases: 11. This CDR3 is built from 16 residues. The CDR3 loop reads CASSYSGGVGTYEQYF. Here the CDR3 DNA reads TGCGCCAGCAGCTACTCAGGGGGTGTAGGTACCTACGAGCAGTACTTC.

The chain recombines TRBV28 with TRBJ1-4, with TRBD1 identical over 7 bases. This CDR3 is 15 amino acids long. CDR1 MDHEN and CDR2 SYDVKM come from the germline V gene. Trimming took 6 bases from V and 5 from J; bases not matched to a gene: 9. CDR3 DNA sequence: TGTGCCAGCAGCCAAGGGGGCGTCGGAAATGAAAAACTGTTTTTT. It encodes CASSQGGVGNEKLFF. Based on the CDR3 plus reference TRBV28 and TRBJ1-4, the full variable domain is DVKVTQSSRYLVKRTGEKVFLECVQDMDHENMFWYRQDPGLGLRLIYFSYDVKMKEKGDIPEGYSVSREKKERFSLILESASTNQTSMYLCASSQGGVGNEKLFFGSGTQLSVL.

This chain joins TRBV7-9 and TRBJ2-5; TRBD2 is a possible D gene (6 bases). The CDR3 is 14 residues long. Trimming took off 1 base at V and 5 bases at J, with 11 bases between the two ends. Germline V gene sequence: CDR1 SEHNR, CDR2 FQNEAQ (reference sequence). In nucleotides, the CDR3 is TGTGCCAGCAGCTTAGTACTAGCATCGGAGACCCAGTACTTC. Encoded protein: CASSLVLASETQYF.

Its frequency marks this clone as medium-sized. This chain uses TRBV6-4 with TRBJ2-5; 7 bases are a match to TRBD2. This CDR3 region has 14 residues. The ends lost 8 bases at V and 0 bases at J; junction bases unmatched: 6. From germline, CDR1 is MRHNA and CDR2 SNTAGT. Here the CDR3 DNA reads TGTGCCAGCGGGCATCTAGCGGACCAAGAGACCCAGTACTTC. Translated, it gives CASGHLADQETQYF.

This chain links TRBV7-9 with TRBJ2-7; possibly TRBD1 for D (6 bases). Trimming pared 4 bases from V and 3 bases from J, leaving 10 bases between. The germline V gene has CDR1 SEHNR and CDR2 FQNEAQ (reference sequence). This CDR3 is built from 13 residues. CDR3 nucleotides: TGTGCCAGCAGCTCGACAGGTTACTACGAGCAGTACTTC. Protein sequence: CASSSTGYYEQYF.

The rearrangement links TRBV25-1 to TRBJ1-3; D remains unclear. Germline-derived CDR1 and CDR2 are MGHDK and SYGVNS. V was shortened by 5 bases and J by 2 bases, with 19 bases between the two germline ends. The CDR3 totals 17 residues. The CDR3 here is CASSPPVIGSTGNTIYF. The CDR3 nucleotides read TGTGCCAGCAGTCCACCAGTGATTGGGAGTACTGGAAACACCATATATTTT. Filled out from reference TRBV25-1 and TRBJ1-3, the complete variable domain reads EADIYQTPRYLVIGTGKKITLECSQTMGHDKMYWYQQDPGMELHLIHYSYGVNSTEKGDLSSESTVSRIRTEHFPLTLESARPSHTSQYLCASSPPVIGSTGNTIYFGEGSWLTVV.

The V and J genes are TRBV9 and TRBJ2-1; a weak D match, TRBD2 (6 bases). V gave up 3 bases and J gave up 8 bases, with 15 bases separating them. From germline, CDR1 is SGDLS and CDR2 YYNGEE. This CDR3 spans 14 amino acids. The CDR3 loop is CASSGGLAYHEQFF. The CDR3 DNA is TGTGCCAGCAGCGGAGGGCTAGCGTACCATGAGCAGTTCTTC.

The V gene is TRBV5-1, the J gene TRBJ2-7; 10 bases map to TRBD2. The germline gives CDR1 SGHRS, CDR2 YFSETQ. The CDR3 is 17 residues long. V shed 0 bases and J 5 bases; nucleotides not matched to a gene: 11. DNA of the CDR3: TGCGCCAGCAGCTTGGATATAGCTAGCGGGAGTTCGAACGAGCAGTACTTC. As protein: CASSLDIASGSSNEQYF.

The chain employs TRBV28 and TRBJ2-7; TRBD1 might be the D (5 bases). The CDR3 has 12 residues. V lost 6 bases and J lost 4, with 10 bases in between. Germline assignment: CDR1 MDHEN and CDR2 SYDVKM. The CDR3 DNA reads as TGTGCCAGCAGCACGACAGTTTACGAGCAGTACTTC. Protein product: CASSTTVYEQYF.

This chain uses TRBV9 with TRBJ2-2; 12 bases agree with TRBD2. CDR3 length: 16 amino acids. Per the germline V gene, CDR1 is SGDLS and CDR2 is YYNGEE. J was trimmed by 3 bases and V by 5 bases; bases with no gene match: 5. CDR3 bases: TGTGCCAGCAGTCGAGGGACTAGCGGGTACACCGGGGAGCTGTTTTTT. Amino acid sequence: CASSRGTSGYTGELFF.

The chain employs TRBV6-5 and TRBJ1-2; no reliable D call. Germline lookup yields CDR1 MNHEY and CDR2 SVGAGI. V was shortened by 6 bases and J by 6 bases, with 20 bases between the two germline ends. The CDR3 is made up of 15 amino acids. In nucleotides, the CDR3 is TGTGCCAGCAGACCCCCCGTTAGAGGGAACAATGGCTACACCTTC. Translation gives CASRPPVRGNNGYTF.

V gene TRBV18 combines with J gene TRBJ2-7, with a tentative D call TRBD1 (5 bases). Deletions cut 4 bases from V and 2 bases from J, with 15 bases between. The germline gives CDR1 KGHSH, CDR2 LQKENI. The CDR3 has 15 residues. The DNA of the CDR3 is TGTGCCAGCTCACTGGGCGGAAAGGGGACCTACGAGCAGTACTTC. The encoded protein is CASSLGGKGTYEQYF.

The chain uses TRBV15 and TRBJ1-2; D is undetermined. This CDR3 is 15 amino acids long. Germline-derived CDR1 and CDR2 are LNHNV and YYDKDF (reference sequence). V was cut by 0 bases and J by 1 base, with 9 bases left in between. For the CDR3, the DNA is TGTGCCACCAGCAGAGATCAGCAGGTTAACTATGGCTACACCTTC. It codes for CATSRDQQVNYGYTF.

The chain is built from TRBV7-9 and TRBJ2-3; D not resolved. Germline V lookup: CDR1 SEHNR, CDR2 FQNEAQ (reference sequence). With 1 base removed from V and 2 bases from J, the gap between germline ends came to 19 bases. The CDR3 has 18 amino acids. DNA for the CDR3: TGTGCCAGCAGCTTAGTTTCGAGTTTATTACAGCCCACAGATACGCAGTATTTT. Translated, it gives CASSLVSSLLQPTDTQYF.

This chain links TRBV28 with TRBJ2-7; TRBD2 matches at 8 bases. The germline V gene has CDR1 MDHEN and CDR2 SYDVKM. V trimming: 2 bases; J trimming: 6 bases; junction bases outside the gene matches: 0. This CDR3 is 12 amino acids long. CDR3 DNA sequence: TGTGCCAGCAGTTTAACTAGCGGCGAGCAGTACTTC. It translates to CASSLTSGEQYF.

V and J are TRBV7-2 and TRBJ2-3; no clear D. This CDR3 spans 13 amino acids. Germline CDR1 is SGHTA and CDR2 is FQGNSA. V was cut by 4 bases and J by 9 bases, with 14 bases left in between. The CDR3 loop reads CASSSMYVQTQYF. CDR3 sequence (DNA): TGTGCCAGCAGCTCCATGTACGTTCAGACGCAGTATTTT.

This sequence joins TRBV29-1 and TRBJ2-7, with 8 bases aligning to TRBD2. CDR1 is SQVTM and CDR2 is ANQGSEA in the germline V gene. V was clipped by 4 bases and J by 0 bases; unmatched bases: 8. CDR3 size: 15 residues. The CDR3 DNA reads TGCAGCGTTGGAGGACTAGCCGCTCGCTCCTACGAGCAGTACTTC. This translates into CSVGGLAARSYEQYF.

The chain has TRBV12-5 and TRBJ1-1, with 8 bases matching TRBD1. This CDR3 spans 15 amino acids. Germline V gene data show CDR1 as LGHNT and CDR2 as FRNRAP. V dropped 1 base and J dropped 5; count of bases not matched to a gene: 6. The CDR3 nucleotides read TGTGCTAGTGGTTTGGCGGACAGGGCGGGTACTGAAGCTTTCTTT. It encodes CASGLADRAGTEAFF.

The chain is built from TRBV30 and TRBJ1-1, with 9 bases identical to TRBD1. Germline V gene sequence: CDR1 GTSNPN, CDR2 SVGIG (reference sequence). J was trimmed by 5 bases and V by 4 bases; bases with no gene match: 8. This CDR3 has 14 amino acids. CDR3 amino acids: CAWTPPDRGTEAFF. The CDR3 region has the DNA TGTGCCTGGACCCCCCCGGACAGGGGAACTGAAGCTTTCTTT.

CDR3 nucleotide sequence: TGTGCCAGCAGCTCCGCGGGGGGGGCGAAGGGCACTGAAGCTTTCTTT. It yields the protein CASSSAGGAKGTEAFF. This chain connects TRBV7-9 to TRBJ1-1; possible D gene TRBD1, 6 bases. CDR1 is SEHNR, CDR2 FQNEAQ, per germline (reference sequence). V lost 4 bases and J lost 4, with 19 bases in between. The CDR3 spans 16 residues.

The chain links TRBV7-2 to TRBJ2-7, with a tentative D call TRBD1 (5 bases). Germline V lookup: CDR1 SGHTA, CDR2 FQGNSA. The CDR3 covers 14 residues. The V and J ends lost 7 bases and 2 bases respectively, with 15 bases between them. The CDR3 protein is CASTKRGQPYEQYF. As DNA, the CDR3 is TGTGCCAGCACTAAAAGGGGTCAGCCCTACGAGCAGTACTTC.

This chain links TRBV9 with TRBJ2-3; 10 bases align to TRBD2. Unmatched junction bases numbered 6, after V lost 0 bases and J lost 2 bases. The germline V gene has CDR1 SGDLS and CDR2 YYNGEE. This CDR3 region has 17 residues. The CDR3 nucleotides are TGTGCCAGCAGCGTAGGGAGGCTAGCGGGGGACACAGATACGCAGTATTTT. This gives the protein CASSVGRLAGDTDTQYF.

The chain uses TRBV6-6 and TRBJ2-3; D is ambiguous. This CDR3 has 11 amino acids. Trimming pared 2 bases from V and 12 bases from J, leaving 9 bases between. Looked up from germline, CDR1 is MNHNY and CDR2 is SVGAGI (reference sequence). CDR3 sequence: CASSYGHYQYF. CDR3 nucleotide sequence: TGTGCCAGCAGTTACGGGCATTATCAGTATTTT.

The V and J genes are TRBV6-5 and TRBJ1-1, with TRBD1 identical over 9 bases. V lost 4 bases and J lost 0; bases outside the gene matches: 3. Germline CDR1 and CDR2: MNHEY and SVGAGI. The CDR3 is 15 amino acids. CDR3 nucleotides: TGTGCCAGCAGTTGGGACAGGGCCCTGAACACTGAAGCTTTCTTT. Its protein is CASSWDRALNTEAFF.